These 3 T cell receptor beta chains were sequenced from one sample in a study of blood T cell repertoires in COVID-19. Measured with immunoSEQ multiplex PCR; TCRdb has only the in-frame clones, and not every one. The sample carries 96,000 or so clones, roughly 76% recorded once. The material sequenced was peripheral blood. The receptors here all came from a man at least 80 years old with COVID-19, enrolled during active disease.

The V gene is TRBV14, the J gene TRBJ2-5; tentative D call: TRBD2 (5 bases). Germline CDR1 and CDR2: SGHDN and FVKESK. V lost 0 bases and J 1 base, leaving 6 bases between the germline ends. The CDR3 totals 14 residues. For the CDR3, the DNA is TGTGCCAGCAGCCAAGACCGGGGCCAAGAGACCCAGTACTTC. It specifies CASSQDRGQETQYF.

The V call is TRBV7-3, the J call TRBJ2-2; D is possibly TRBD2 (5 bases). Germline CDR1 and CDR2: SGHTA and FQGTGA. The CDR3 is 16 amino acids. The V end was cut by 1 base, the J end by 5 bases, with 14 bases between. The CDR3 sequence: CASSLKRTPATGELFF. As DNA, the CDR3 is TGTGCCAGCAGCTTAAAACGGACTCCCGCGACCGGGGAGCTGTTTTTT.

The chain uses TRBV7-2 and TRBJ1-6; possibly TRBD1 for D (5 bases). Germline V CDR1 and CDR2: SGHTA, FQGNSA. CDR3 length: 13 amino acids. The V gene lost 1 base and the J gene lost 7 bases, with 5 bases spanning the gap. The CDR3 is CASSLGQNSPLHF. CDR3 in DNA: TGTGCCAGCAGCTTAGGACAGAATTCACCCCTCCACTTT.